This T cell receptor (beta chain) is drawn from a study of shared clonotypes between healthy human individuals. This CDR3 spans 15 amino acids. Germline CDR1 is LNHDA and CDR2 is SQIVND (reference sequence). After removal of 6 bases from V and 2 bases from J, the junction contained 8 bases not matched to a gene. The data were produced by immunoSEQ multiplex PCR, yet TCRdb's version contains in-frame clones alone and is incomplete. The repertoire includes around 370,000 clones, roughly 96% of them detected once, and 0.32% sits in the top ten. Sequencing was carried out using memory CD8+ T cells sorted from blood. Subset specified: CD45RO+ cells pooled with CCR7-negative TemRA cells. V usage is TRBV19 and J usage is TRBJ1-2; 8 bases match TRBD1. The receptor was derived from a man younger than 45 in good health. In nucleotides, the CDR3 is TGTGCCAGTAGCACTCCGGGACAGGCCAACTATGGCTACACCTTC. It codes for CASSTPGQANYGYTF.